The clone carrying this TCR beta chain was recorded many times. Trimming shortened V by 2 bases and J by 10 bases, and 9 bases separated the two germline ends. The CDR3 sequence is 12 residues long. The germline CDR1 and CDR2 sequences are MNHNY and SVGAGI (reference sequence). Using RNA transcripts as the source, TCR beta CDR3 regions were amplified. During a first-round RT-PCR of the TCR CDR3, the HTBI primer set was used. TCRdb ran MiXCR on the multiplex PCR reads and lists one entry per CDR3 protein. The sample consists of 540,000 or so distinct CDR3 sequences, about a sixth of them appearing once. Exclusion followed for patients with uncontrolled infection, other autoimmune disease, pregnancy or lactation. Clinical symptoms, serum thyroxine, TRAb, thyroid ultrasound and orbital computed tomography established diagnosis. PBMCs were obtained from about 9.9 ml fresh peripheral blood. These data come from a study of T cells in Graves' hyperthyroidism and ophthalmopathy.

The gene calls are TRBV6-6 and TRBJ2-1, with D hard to call. The clonotype originates from a woman aged 25-40 years with Graves' hyperthyroidism. Sequencing was done on a sample of blood. The DNA of the CDR3 is TGTGCCAGCAGTTACCTCTATGGGGAGCAGTTCTTC. Its protein is CASSYLYGEQFF.